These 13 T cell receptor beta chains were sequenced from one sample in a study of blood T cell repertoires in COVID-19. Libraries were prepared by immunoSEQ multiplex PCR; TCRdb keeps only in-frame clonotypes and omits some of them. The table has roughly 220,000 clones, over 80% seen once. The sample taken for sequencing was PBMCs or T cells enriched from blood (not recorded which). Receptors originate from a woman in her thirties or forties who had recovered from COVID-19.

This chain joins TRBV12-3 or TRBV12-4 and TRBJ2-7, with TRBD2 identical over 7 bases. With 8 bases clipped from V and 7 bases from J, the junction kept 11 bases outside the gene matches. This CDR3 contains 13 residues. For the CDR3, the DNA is TGTGCCAGCGACCCAGGGAGGGTCTGGGAGCAGTACGTC. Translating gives CASDPGRVWEQYV.

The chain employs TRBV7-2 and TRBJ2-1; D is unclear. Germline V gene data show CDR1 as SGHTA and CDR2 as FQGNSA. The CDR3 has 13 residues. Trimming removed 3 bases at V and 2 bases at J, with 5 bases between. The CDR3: CASSFTAYNEQFF. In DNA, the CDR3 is TGTGCCAGCAGCTTTACGGCCTACAATGAGCAGTTCTTC. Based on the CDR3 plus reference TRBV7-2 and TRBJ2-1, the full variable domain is GAGVSQSPSNKVTEKGKDVELRCDPISGHTALYWYRQSLGQGLEFLIYFQGNSAPDKSGLPSDRFSAERTGGSVSTLTIQRTQQEDSAVYLCASSFTAYNEQFFGPGTRLTVL.

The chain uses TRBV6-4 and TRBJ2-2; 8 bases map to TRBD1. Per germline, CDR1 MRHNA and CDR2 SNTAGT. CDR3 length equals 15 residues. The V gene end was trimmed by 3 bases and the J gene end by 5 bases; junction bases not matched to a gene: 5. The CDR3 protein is CASSDGTGGTGELFF. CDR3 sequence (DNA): TGTGCCAGCAGTGATGGGACAGGAGGGACCGGGGAGCTGTTTTTT.

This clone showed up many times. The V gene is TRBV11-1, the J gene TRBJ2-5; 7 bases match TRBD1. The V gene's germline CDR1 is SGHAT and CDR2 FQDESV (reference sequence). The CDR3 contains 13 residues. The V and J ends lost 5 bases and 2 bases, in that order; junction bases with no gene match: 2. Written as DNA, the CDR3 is TGTGCCAGCAGCCGGGGACAGCAAGAGACCCAGTACTTC. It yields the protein CASSRGQQETQYF.

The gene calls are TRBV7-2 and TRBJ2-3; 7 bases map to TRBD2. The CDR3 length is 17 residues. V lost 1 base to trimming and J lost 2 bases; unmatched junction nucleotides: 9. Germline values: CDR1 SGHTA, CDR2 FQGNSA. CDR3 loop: CASSLGGGAPSTDTQYF. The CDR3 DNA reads TGTGCCAGCAGCTTAGGGGGAGGGGCCCCATCCACAGATACGCAGTATTTT.

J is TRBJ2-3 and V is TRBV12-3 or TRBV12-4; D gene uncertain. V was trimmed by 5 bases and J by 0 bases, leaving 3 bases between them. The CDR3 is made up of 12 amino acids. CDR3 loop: CASSTSTDTQYF. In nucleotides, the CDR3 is TGTGCCAGCAGTACTAGCACAGATACGCAGTATTTT.

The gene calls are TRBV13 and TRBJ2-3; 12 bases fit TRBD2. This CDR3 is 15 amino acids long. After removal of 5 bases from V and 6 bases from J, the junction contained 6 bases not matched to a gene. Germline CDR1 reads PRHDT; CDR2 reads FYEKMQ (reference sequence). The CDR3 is CASSQLAGGVDTQYF. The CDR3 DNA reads TGTGCCAGCAGCCAACTAGCGGGAGGAGTGGATACGCAGTATTTT.

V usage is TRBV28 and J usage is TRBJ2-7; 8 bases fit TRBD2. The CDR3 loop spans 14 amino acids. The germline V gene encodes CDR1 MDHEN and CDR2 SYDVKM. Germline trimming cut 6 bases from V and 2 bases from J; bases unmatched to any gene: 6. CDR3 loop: CASSLSGSPYEQYF. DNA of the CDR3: TGTGCCAGCAGCTTGAGCGGGAGTCCCTACGAGCAGTACTTC.

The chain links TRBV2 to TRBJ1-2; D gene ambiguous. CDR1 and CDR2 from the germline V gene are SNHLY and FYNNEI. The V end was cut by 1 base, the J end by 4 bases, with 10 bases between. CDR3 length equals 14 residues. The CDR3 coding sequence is TGTGCCAGCAGTGAAGTTCGGGGAGGCTATGGCTACACCTTC. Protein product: CASSEVRGGYGYTF.

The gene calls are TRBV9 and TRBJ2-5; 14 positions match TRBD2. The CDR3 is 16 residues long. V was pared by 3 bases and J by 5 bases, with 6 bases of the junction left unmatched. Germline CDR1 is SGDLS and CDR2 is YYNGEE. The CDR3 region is CASSGLAGGPGETQYF. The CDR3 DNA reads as TGTGCCAGCAGCGGACTAGCGGGAGGGCCGGGGGAGACCCAGTACTTC.

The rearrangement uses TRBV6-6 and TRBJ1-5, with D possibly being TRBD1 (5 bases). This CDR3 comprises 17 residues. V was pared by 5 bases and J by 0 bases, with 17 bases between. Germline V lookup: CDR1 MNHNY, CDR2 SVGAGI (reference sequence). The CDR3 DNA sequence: TGTGCCAGCAGTCCATCCGGGGGGAGAGATAGCAATCAGCCCCAGCATTTT. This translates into CASSPSGGRDSNQPQHF.

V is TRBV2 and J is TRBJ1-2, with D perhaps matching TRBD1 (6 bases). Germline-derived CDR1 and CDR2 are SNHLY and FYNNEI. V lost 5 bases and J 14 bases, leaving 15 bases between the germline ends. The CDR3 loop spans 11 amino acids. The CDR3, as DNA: TGTGCCAGCAGTCTCCTTGACAGGCTAACCTTC. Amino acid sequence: CASSLLDRLTF.

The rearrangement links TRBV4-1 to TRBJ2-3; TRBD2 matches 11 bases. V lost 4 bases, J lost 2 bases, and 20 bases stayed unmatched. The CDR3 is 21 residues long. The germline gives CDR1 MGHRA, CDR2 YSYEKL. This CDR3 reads CASSPGIGLAGSRGPTDTQYF. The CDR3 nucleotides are TGCGCCAGCAGCCCAGGGATAGGACTAGCGGGTTCTCGGGGGCCCACAGATACGCAGTATTTT.